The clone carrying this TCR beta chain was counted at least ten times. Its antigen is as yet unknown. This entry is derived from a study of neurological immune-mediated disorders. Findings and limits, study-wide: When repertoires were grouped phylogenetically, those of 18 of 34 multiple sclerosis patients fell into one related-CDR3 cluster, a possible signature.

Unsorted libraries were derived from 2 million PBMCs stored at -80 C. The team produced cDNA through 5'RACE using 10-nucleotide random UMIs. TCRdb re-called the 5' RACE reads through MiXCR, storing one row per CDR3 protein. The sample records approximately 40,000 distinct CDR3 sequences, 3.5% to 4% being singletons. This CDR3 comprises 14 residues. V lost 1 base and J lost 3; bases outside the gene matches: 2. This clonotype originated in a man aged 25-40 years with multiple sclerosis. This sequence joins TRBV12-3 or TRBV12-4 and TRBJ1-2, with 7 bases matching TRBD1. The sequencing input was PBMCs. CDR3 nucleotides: TGTGCCAGCAGTTTAGAGGGGGCGGACTATGGCTACACCTTC. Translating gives CASSLEGADYGYTF.